This entry concerns a single T cell receptor beta chain. Its cognate antigen is unknown. The sample belongs to a study of cytomegalovirus exposure and HLA in healthy donors. The PCR ran on 60 Vbeta and 13 Jbeta primers. Profiling relied on immunoSEQ multiplex PCR, and the TCRdb table lists in-frame clones only, not all of them. The sample holds some 150,000 clones, nearly 80% seen once. Study results and caveats: When presence/absence was analysed, sequencing depth was taken to be roughly uniform across donors.

Trimming took 2 bases from V and 2 from J, leaving 10 bases between them. The CDR3 is made up of 15 amino acids. Germline lookup yields CDR1 MNHEY and CDR2 SMNVEV (reference sequence). The TCR sequence derives from a male donor in good health and CMV-seronegative. This chain links TRBV27 with TRBJ1-5, with D possibly being TRBD1 (6 bases). The sequenced material came from PBMCs. Written as DNA, the CDR3 is TGTGCCAGCAGTTTAAGGGGGTTCGGCAATCAGCCCCAGCATTTT. Translation: CASSLRGFGNQPQHF.